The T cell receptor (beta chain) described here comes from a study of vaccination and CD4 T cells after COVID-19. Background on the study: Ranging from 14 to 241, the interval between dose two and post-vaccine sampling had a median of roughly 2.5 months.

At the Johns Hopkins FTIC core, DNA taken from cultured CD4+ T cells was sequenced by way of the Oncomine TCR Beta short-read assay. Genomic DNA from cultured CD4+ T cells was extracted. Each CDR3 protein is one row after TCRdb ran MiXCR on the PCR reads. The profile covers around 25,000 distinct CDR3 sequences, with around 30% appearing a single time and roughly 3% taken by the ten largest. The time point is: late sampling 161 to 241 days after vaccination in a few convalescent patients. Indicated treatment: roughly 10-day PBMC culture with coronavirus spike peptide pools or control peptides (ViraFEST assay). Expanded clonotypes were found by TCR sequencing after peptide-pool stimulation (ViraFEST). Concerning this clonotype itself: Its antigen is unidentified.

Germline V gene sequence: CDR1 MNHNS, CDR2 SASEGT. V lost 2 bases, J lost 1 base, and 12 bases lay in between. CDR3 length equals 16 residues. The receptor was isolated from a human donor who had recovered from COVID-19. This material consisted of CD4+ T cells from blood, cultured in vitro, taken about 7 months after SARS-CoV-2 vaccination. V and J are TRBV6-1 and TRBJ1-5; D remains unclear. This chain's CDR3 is CASSERVGKSNQPQHF. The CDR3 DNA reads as TGTGCCAGCAGTGAAAGGGTCGGAAAAAGCAATCAGCCCCAGCATTTT.